A single T cell receptor (beta chain) is shown here with its context. Its specificity is unknown. Primers included in the PCR were 60 Vbeta and 13 Jbeta primers. Only in-frame clones appear in the TCRdb table, and some are missing; sequencing was by immunoSEQ multiplex PCR. The sample comprises approximately 140,000 clones, approximately 78% of which are singletons, and approximately 3.2% rests with the top ten. The data originate from a study of cytomegalovirus exposure and HLA in healthy donors. Whole-study findings and limits: CMV serostatus was the sole immune exposure data available.

Germline CDR1 PRHDT, CDR2 FYEKMQ (reference sequence). V was pared by 5 bases and J by 3 bases, with 8 bases of the junction left unmatched. This CDR3 spans 15 amino acids. This TCR was sampled from a man aged 18 to 30 in good health and CMV-seropositive. The sequenced sample consisted of PBMCs. The chain is built from TRBV13 and TRBJ2-7, with 9 nucleotides matching TRBD1. The CDR3 spells CASSLLGTGNYEQYF. The CDR3 nucleotides read TGTGCCAGCAGCCTCCTCGGGACAGGGAACTACGAGCAGTACTTC.